Sequencing of this T cell receptor (beta chain) was carried out in a study of T cells after yellow fever vaccination. At the level of the study: Fractions of limited cellularity were prepared by means of SMART-Seq v4 Ultra Low Input.

TCRdb fed the 5' RACE reads into MiXCR, producing one record per CDR3 protein. The sample yields 140,000 to 150,000 distinct CDR3 sequences, 5% to 8% seen once. There are many counts of this clonotype. Antigen unknown. Study results and caveats: Detected again after the booster were most primary-vaccination clones, at roughly 95% CD4 and 88% CD8. Overlap between CD4 and CD8 compartments was detected for a small share of clonotypes. The secondary response peaked faster, at day 5 versus 15, but was weaker.

Sequenced material: CD4+ T cells sorted from PBMCs, taken 10 days after the yellow fever booster vaccination. The clonotype originates from a man aged 25 to 40 who received the YFV17D yellow fever vaccine.

The CDR3 reads CSARVGGINQPQHF. As DNA, the CDR3 is TGCAGTGCTAGAGTGGGGGGGATAAATCAGCCCCAGCATTTT. The V and J genes are TRBV20-1 and TRBJ1-5, with a possible D match to TRBD1 (5 bases). Germline lookup yields CDR1 DFQATT and CDR2 SNEGSKA (reference sequence). This CDR3 contains 14 residues. V lost 1 base to trimming and J lost 4 bases, with 11 bases between them.